The following is a TCR beta chain sequence with its context. What this receptor recognizes is not known. Base qualities are not recorded, but no much larger clone differs from it by a single base. The donors were under 40 Caucasian individuals from Russia, aged roughly 6 to 90 years, who were systemically healthy. Roughly 10 milliliters of peripheral blood were collected from each donor into EDTA-treated Vacutainer tubes. PBMCs were isolated by Ficoll-Paque density-gradient centrifugation, with at least 6.5 million obtained per sample. Trizol reagent was used to extract total RNA from the PBMCs, yielding at least 5.5 micrograms per sample. Naive CD45RAhigh/CD27high T cell percentages were measured by flow cytometry on a PBMC aliquot from every donor. To prepare the library, 5' RACE was applied. Sequencer: Illumina HiSeq 2500. The second PCR ran for about 6 to 12 cycles and used a J-beta primer mix along with a sample-barcoded 5' primer. Each TCR beta cDNA molecule received a unique molecular identifier from a template-switch 5' adaptor carrying 12 random nucleotides. Each sample yielded at least 2.5 million CDR3-containing paired-end reads. First-strand cDNA was synthesized from all RNA with the Mint cDNA synthesis kit, primed by a TRBC-specific oligonucleotide. Following uracil-DNA glycosylase treatment, all cDNA underwent a first 18-cycle PCR with the universal primers M1SS and BC2_uni_R. Under the source paper's analysis protocol: Normalization of each sample was performed by random selection of 1 million high-quality reads, each carrying a distinct molecular identifier. Instead of being binned into consensus sequences, reads with shared molecular identifiers were discarded. CDR3 identification, clonotype clustering and error correction used MiTCR with a Q25 quality threshold and the strictest error-elimination algorithm. Lower-bound total TCR beta diversity was estimated with a nonparametric unseen species model using Euler transformation. TCRdb passed the public sequencing reads through fastp at Q25 and MiXCR, retaining productive beta sequences. Every entry covers one CDR3 protein and lists the most common genes and DNA from its rows. TCRdb, rather than the study authors, made the V and J calls. This sample holds approximately 1.5 million distinct CDR3 sequences; less than 45% were observed only once. Clones ranked in the top ten supply about 3.8% of the sample.

This record comes from a study of blood T cells in healthy people across ages (dated by TCRdb to between 2014 and 2016). As for the study more broadly: Template switching captured roughly one uniquely barcoded TCR beta cDNA molecule per two T cells in model experiments. The study measured age-related changes in TCR beta repertoire diversity using deep sequencing normalized with unique cDNA molecular identifiers. Four age groups were formed from the donors: young (average approximately 15 years), middle-aged (more than 35), aged (about 62) and long-lived (about 75). To avoid experimental bias, donors of different ages were randomly spread across the sequencing lanes. The study analyzed two additional independent replicas of 1 million unique cDNA reads from the same blood draw for two donors, one aged 18 to 29 and one aged 80 or older.

Beyond this particular receptor, the publication reports: Because profiling used bulk unsorted PBMCs, naive and antigen-experienced compartments could not be compared conclusively. Because donor CMV infection status was unknown, age-related changes in expanded clonotypes were potentially confounded. Observed TCR beta diversity per million T cells fell roughly linearly with age, and a significant reduction was already apparent by age about 38. Estimates of total diversity based on one million sequenced T cells were considered lower bounds and underestimates. There was a strong correlation between observed TCR beta diversity and the percentage of naive T cells measured by flow cytometry. Compared with the aged group, more naive CD4+ T cells, fewer expanded clones and increased TCR diversity were shown by the long-lived group, suggesting age selection.

The sequenced material came from blood. The receptor comes from a woman aged 18-29 years in good health.

The bases are TGTGCCAGCAGTTACCCCGGACTAGCGGGGAACTTCCAAGAGACCCAGTACTTC. This gives the protein CASSYPGLAGNFQETQYF. Recombination connected TRBV6-5 to TRBJ2-5, and 12 junction bases match TRBD2. CDR1 is given as MNHEY and CDR2 as SVGAGI, both from the germline V gene. V trim: 2 bases; J trim: 1 base; unmatched bases: 8. Including the terminal cysteine and phenylalanine, the CDR3 comprises 18 residues. Only the CDR3 portion is preserved as DNA: 54 bases, with reading frame beginning at the first base.